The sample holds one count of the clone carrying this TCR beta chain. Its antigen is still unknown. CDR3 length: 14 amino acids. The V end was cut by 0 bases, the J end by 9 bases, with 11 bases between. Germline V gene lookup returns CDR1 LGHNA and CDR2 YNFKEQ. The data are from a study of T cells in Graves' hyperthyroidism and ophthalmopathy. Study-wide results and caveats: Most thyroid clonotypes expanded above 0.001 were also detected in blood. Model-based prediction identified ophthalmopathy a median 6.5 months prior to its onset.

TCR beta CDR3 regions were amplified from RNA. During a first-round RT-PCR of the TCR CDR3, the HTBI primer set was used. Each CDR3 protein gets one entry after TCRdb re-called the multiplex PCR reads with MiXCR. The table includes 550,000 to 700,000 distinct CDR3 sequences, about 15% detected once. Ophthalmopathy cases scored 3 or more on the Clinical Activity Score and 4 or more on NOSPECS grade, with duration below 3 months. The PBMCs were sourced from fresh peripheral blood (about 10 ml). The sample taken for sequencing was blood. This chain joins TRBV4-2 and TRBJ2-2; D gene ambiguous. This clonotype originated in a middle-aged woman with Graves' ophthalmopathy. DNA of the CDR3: TGTGCCAGCAGCCAAGATGGAAGTTTCAGGGAGCTGTTTTTT. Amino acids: CASSQDGSFRELFF.